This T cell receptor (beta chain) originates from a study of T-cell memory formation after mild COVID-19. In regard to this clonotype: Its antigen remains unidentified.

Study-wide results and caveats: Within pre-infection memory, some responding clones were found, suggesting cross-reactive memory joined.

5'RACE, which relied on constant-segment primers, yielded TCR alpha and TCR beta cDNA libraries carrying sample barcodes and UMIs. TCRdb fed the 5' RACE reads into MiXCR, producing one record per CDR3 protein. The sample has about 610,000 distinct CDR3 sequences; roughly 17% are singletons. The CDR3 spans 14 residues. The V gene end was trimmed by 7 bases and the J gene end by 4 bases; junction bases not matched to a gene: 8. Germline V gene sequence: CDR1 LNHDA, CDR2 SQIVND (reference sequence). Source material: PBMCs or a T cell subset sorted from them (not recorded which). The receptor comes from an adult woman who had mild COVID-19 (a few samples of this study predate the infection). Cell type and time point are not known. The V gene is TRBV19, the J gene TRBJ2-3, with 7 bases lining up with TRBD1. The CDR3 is CASKDRPLADTQYF. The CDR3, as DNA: TGTGCCAGTAAGGACAGGCCATTGGCAGATACGCAGTATTTT.